These T cell receptor beta chains were read from a single sample in a study of beta chain features in type 1 diabetes. Assay: immunoSEQ multiplex PCR; the TCRdb copy retains only in-frame clones and omits some. This sample has about 240,000 clones, with 11% to 15% found just once. Sequences were obtained from naive CD4+ T cells from blood. Receptor source: a man between 25 and 39 years old with type 1 diabetes. The CDR3 runs from the conserved cysteine through the conserved F or W. D genes are given only for firm matches. Where a row states a size, it is once, few, many or the class of an expanded clone; other rows omit it.

clone_size,j_call,v_call,d_call,cdr3_aa,cdr3_nt
few,TRBJ1-1,TRBV30,-,CAWSPLNTEAFF,TGTGCCTGGAGTCCATTGAACACTGAAGCTTTCTTT
few,TRBJ1-1,TRBV7-2,-,CASSSSKGFGTEAFF,TGTGCCAGCAGCTCCTCTAAGGGGTTTGGCACTGAAGCTTTCTTT
-,TRBJ1-4,TRBV25-1,TRBD1,CASSDLGQVREKLFF,TGTGCCAGCAGTGACTTGGGACAGGTCCGTGAAAAACTGTTTTTT
-,TRBJ1-5,TRBV15,TRBD1,CATSRPTGEHQPQHF,TGTGCCACCAGCAGACCGACAGGGGAACATCAGCCCCAGCATTTT
few,TRBJ1-1,TRBV6-1,TRBD1,CASSRDRDVTEAFF,TGTGCCAGCAGTCGGGACAGGGATGTCACTGAAGCTTTCTTT
-,TRBJ1-3,TRBV7-8,-,CASRPVGGHGNTIYF,TGTGCCAGCAGACCAGTAGGGGGACACGGAAACACCATATATTTT
-,TRBJ2-7,TRBV30,-,CAWSQIYEQYF,TGTGCCTGGAGTCAAATCTACGAGCAGTACTTC
-,TRBJ2-1,TRBV30,-,CAWSVPGPYNNEQFF,TGTGCCTGGAGTGTACCAGGGCCTTACAATAATGAGCAGTTCTTC
few,TRBJ1-2,TRBV6-5,TRBD1,CASSYSNSGGIGYTF,TGTGCCAGCAGTTACTCGAATTCAGGGGGCATTGGCTACACCTTC
-,TRBJ2-1,TRBV6-5,TRBD1,CASRNGQGWDEQFF,TGTGCCAGCAGGAACGGACAGGGGTGGGATGAGCAGTTCTTC
-,TRBJ2-1,TRBV5-4,TRBD1,CASSEDPSGTGNGEQFF,TGTGCCAGCAGCGAAGACCCATCCGGGACAGGGAATGGGGAGCAGTTCTTC
-,TRBJ2-5,TRBV27,TRBD2,CASSLTSGGGQETQYF,TGTGCCAGCAGTTTAACTAGCGGGGGGGGCCAAGAGACCCAGTACTTC
few,TRBJ2-1,TRBV14,TRBD1,CASSGTGNEQFF,TGTGCCAGCAGCGGGACAGGAAATGAGCAGTTCTTC
-,TRBJ2-1,TRBV4-2,-,CASSQERGDYNEQFF,TGTGCCAGCAGCCAAGAGCGGGGAGATTACAATGAGCAGTTCTTC
few,TRBJ1-1,TRBV5-1,-,CASSQATGNTEAFF,TGCGCCAGCAGTCAAGCGACAGGGAACACTGAAGCTTTCTTT
-,TRBJ2-1,TRBV6-5,TRBD2,CASSYSKRGGYNEQFF,TGTGCCAGCAGTTACTCGAAGCGGGGGGGTTACAATGAGCAGTTCTTC